This TCR beta chain comes out of a study of T cell changes during pregnancy in multiple sclerosis. Profiled with immunoSEQ multiplex PCR; TCRdb holds only in-frame clones, not every one. The sample shows approximately 28,000 clones, 70% to 90% of them seen only once. The CDR3 runs 13 residues. Trimming stripped 3 bases from V and 1 base from J, with 7 bases between. The germline V gene encodes CDR1 SGHDT and CDR2 YYEEEE. This receptor was identified in a female donor with multiple sclerosis, enrolled in a pregnancy study. The chain links TRBV5-6 to TRBJ1-2; perhaps TRBD1 as D (5 bases). Sequences were derived from CD8+ T cells from peripheral blood mononuclear cells, sampled in the second trimester of pregnancy. CDR3 sequence: CASSSQGNYGYTF. Written as DNA, the CDR3 is TGTGCCAGCAGCTCCCAGGGTAACTATGGCTACACCTTC.